The 20 T cell receptor beta chains below come from one sample, sequenced in a study of cytomegalovirus exposure and HLA in healthy donors. Primers: 60 Vbeta forward and 13 Jbeta reverse. Only in-frame clones appear in the TCRdb table, and some are missing; sequencing was by immunoSEQ multiplex PCR. This sample has around 110,000 clones, with around 75% found just once. The sequenced sample was PBMCs. The source is a man aged 30 to 45 in good health and CMV-seronegative.

The chain is built from TRBV2 and TRBJ2-5, with TRBD1 as a possible D gene (5 bases). Trimming removed 6 bases at V and 1 base at J, with 15 bases between. This CDR3 comprises 15 residues. The germline V gene encodes CDR1 SNHLY and CDR2 FYNNEI. The DNA for the CDR3 is TGTGCCAGCAGCCTCCAGGACAAGCGCCAAGAGACCCAGTACTTC. This encodes CASSLQDKRQETQYF.

J is TRBJ2-1 and V is TRBV4-3; 15 bases match TRBD2. V trimming: 3 bases; J trimming: 9 bases; junction bases outside the gene matches: 0. This CDR3 has 14 residues. The V gene's germline CDR1 is LGHNA and CDR2 YSLEER. The CDR3 DNA reads TGCGCCAGCAGCCAGGGACTAGCGGGGGGTGAGCAGTTCTTC. This encodes CASSQGLAGGEQFF.

The rearrangement joins TRBV7-8 to TRBJ1-5; D not certain. The germline CDR1 and CDR2 sequences are SGHVS and FQNEAQ. Between the trimmed V and J ends, which lost 2 bases and 3 bases, there was a span of 8 bases. This CDR3 spans 14 amino acids. CDR3 nucleotides: TGTGCCAGCAGCTTATCCGACTTCAATCAGCCCCAGCATTTT. The encoded protein is CASSLSDFNQPQHF.

The rearrangement links TRBV28 to TRBJ1-6; 7 bases are shared with TRBD1. The length of the CDR3 is 15 residues. Germline-derived CDR1 and CDR2 are MDHEN and SYDVKM. V gave up 7 bases and J gave up 11 bases; unmatched junction bases: 14. The CDR3 loop is CASIPPGQLLTPLHF. CDR3 sequence (DNA): TGTGCCAGCATTCCCCCGGGACAGTTGTTGACACCCCTCCACTTT.

This chain joins TRBV10-3 and TRBJ2-6; 7 bases line up with TRBD1. The germline V gene has CDR1 ENHRY and CDR2 SYGVKD. V gave up 4 bases and J gave up 0 bases; unmatched junction bases: 9. This CDR3 is 18 amino acids long. This CDR3 is CAISVTGTANSGANVLTF. The CDR3 DNA reads as TGTGCCATCAGTGTGACCGGGACAGCTAACTCTGGGGCCAACGTCCTGACTTTC.

The chain is built from TRBV27 and TRBJ2-3; 12 nucleotides match TRBD2. Germline V gene sequence: CDR1 MNHEY, CDR2 SMNVEV (reference sequence). This CDR3 is built from 18 residues. V shed 5 bases, J shed 3 bases, and the junction held 12 bases outside the gene matches. The CDR3 protein is CASSPIDLGLAGTDTQYF. The CDR3 DNA reads as TGTGCCAGCAGTCCGATCGACCTCGGACTAGCGGGGACAGATACGCAGTATTTT.

The CDR3 region is CASSLLGQGSQPQHF. CDR3 DNA sequence: TGTGCCAGCAGCCTCCTGGGACAGGGGAGCCAGCCCCAGCATTTT. The chain is built from TRBV27 and TRBJ1-5; TRBD1 matches at 10 bases. The V and J ends lost 6 bases and 7 bases, in that order; junction bases with no gene match: 9. This CDR3 comprises 15 residues. The germline CDR1 and CDR2 sequences are MNHEY and SMNVEV (reference sequence).

This clone was detected a few times. Compared with germline, one end of the junction differs, possibly owing to a read error. The chain carries TRBV2 and TRBJ2-6; TRBD1 agrees at 8 bases. The CDR3 has 15 residues. Germline CDR1 and CDR2: SNHLY and FYNNEI. Written as DNA, the CDR3 is TGTGCCAGCAGCGGGGACAGGTTAGGGGCCAACGGCCTGACTTTC. Translating gives CASSGDRLGANGLTF.

The chain couples TRBV2 to TRBJ2-5; 8 bases agree with TRBD1. The tail of the sequence fits TRBJ2-7 better, so the J call may be wrong. The germline gives CDR1 SNHLY, CDR2 FYNNEI. CDR3 length: 14 residues. The CDR3 region has the DNA TGTGCCAGCGAATATGGACAGGGCTCCTACGAGCAGTACTTC. Its protein product is CASEYGQGSYEQYF.

The chain employs TRBV19 and TRBJ1-5, with 7 bases aligning to TRBD1. V lost 7 bases to trimming and J lost 6 bases; unmatched junction nucleotides: 6. The CDR3 has 13 amino acids. From germline, CDR1 is LNHDA and CDR2 SQIVND (reference sequence). The CDR3 loop reads CASIGRGTQPQHF. The CDR3, as DNA: TGTGCCAGTATAGGCAGGGGGACTCAGCCCCAGCATTTT.

The V call is TRBV7-9, the J call TRBJ2-5; TRBD2 matches at 7 bases. The J call may be mistaken, given a closer DNA end match to TRBJ2-7. Germline CDR1 and CDR2: SEHNR and FQNEAQ (reference sequence). The CDR3 has 15 residues. As DNA, the CDR3 is TGTGCCAGCAGCGGCTGGGGGGGACCCTCCTACGAGCAGTACTTC. It yields the protein CASSGWGGPSYEQYF.

The J gene is TRBJ1-2, the V gene TRBV9; unclear D gene. CDR1 SGDLS and CDR2 YYNGEE come from the germline V gene. Trimming pared 1 base from V and 0 bases from J, leaving 13 bases between. This CDR3 contains 16 residues. CDR3 loop: CASSVSLERANYGYTF. The CDR3 coding sequence is TGTGCCAGCAGCGTAAGTTTAGAGAGGGCTAACTATGGCTACACCTTC.

This chain links TRBV5-1 with TRBJ1-2; TRBD1 is a possible D gene (5 bases). V gave up 6 bases and J gave up 2 bases, with 17 bases separating them. The V gene's germline CDR1 is SGHRS and CDR2 YFSETQ. This CDR3 is 15 amino acids long. CDR3 coding DNA: TGCGCCAGCAACCCTTGGCAGGGATCGAACTATGGCTACACCTTC. It is translated as CASNPWQGSNYGYTF.

The chain is built from TRBV5-5 and TRBJ1-5, with TRBD1 identical over 7 bases. The germline V gene has CDR1 SGHKS and CDR2 YYEKEE (reference sequence). J was trimmed by 7 bases and V by 7 bases; bases with no gene match: 20. The CDR3 runs to 17 residues. The CDR3 nucleotides read TGTGCCAGCCTGCGGGGGGACAGTCCCCAGGTCGGGCAGCCCCAGCATTTT. This sequence encodes CASLRGDSPQVGQPQHF.

The chain has TRBV7-2 and TRBJ1-1; a possible D gene is TRBD1 (5 bases). CDR3 length: 15 residues. Germline values: CDR1 SGHTA, CDR2 FQGNSA. Trimming took off 1 base at V and 4 bases at J, with 13 bases between the two ends. The CDR3 region has the DNA TGTGCCAGCAGCTTAGGGGTGGGGGGAGGCACTGAAGCTTTCTTT. Its protein is CASSLGVGGGTEAFF.

The genes are TRBV6-5 and TRBJ1-5, with TRBD1 matching over 10 bases. This CDR3 region has 14 residues. Looked up from germline, CDR1 is MNHEY and CDR2 is SVGAGI. V gave up 6 bases and J gave up 7 bases; unmatched junction bases: 6. The CDR3, as DNA: TGTGCCAGCAGGAGACAGGGGGCGAGCCAGCCCCAGCATTTT. Its translation: CASRRQGASQPQHF.

V usage is TRBV6-5 and J usage is TRBJ1-2, with 7 bases aligning to TRBD1. V dropped 5 bases and J dropped 3; count of bases not matched to a gene: 3. Germline V gene data show CDR1 as MNHEY and CDR2 as SVGAGI. CDR3 length equals 13 residues. This chain's CDR3 is CASSDRVDYGYTF. The CDR3 DNA sequence: TGTGCCAGCAGTGACAGGGTCGACTATGGCTACACCTTC.

The rearrangement uses TRBV27 and TRBJ2-5; 11 bases are a match to TRBD2. With 7 bases clipped from V and 4 bases from J, the junction kept 8 bases outside the gene matches. This CDR3 spans 15 amino acids. Germline V gives CDR1 MNHEY, CDR2 SMNVEV (reference sequence). CDR3 bases: TGTGCCAGCATCAAGCTTAGCGGGGGGGGAGAGACCCAGTACTTC. This translates into CASIKLSGGGETQYF.

The chain has TRBV28 and TRBJ1-6; 10 bases fit TRBD1. The CDR3 runs to 17 residues. Germline values: CDR1 MDHEN, CDR2 SYDVKM. V gave up 10 bases and J gave up 6 bases; unmatched junction bases: 15. The CDR3 sequence: CATQKMGQGILNSPLHF. CDR3 in DNA: TGTGCCACCCAAAAAATGGGACAGGGGATTCTTAATTCACCCCTCCACTTT.

The rearrangement joins TRBV5-1 to TRBJ1-5; the D gene is possibly TRBD1 (6 bases). The CDR3 runs to 15 residues. Per germline, CDR1 SGHRS and CDR2 YFSETQ. The V gene lost 4 bases and the J gene lost 0 bases, with 11 bases spanning the gap. The CDR3 DNA reads as TGCGCCAGCAGCCCAGGACAGTATAGCAATCAGCCCCAGCATTTT. Translating gives CASSPGQYSNQPQHF. Combining the CDR3 with reference TRBV5-1 and TRBJ1-5 gives the whole variable domain KAGVTQTPRYLIKTRGQQVTLSCSPISGHRSVSWYQQTPGQGLQFLFEYFSETQRNKGNFPGRFSGRQFSNSRSEMNVSTLELGDSALYLCASSPGQYSNQPQHFGDGTRLSIL.